This TCR beta chain was recovered during a study of blood T cell repertoires in COVID-19. Study summary: Donors in the United States, Italy and Spain gave samples during acute or convalescent COVID-19. Sample material is recorded as cDNA or gDNA derived from T cells, B-cell-depleted T cells, or PBMCs.

Clones were read by immunoSEQ multiplex PCR, and TCRdb kept only the in-frame ones, dropping some. The data show roughly 150,000 clones, more than 65% seen once. Germline values: CDR1 MDHEN, CDR2 SYDVKM. This CDR3 comprises 14 residues. Losses at the gene ends were 5 bases for V and 3 bases for J; bases not matched to a gene: 2. This sequence was found in a man in his 70s with active or convalescent COVID-19. The V gene is TRBV28, the J gene TRBJ1-5; TRBD1 aligns across 9 bases. Input material: peripheral blood. The CDR3 bases are TGTGCCAGCAGTGGGGACAGGGACAATCAGCCCCAGCATTTT. Translated: CASSGDRDNQPQHF.